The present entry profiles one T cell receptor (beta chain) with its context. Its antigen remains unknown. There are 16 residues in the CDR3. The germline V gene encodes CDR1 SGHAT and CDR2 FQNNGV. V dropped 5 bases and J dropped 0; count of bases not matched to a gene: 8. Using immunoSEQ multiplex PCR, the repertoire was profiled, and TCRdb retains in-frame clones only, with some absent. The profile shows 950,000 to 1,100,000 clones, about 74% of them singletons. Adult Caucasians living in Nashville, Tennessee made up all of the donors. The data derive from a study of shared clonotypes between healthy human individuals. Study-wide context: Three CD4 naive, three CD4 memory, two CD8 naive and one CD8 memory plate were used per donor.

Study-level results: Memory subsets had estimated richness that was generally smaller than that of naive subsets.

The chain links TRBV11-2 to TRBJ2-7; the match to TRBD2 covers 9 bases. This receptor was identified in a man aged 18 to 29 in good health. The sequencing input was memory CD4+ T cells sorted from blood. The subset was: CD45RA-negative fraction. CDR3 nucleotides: TGTGCCAGCAGCACCAGACTAGCGGCCTCCTCCTACGAGCAGTACTTC. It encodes CASSTRLAASSYEQYF.